This entry is about one T cell receptor (beta chain). Template switching was used to attach UMIs, which incorporated a 6-nucleotide sample barcode. No DNA is given; TCRdb re-called the 5' RACE reads and lists each CDR3 protein once. This table lists around 210,000 distinct CDR3 sequences. The sample is drawn from a study of monozygotic twins with inflammatory bowel disease. This CDR3 is built from 14 residues. From germline, CDR1 is SNHLY and CDR2 FYNNEI. Sequenced input: blood. The chain uses TRBV2 and TRBJ1-4; TCRdb outputs TRBD1, but without DNA this stays unchecked. This TCR derives from a human donor with ulcerative colitis or Crohn's disease, or a healthy co-twin of an affected twin (not recorded which). This CDR3 reads CASSYRGPNEKLFF.